These 27 T cell receptor beta chains originate from one sample sequenced in a study of T cells in Graves' hyperthyroidism and ophthalmopathy. RNA transcripts gave rise to amplified TCR beta CDR3 regions. The study used the HTBI primer set for a first-round RT-PCR of the TCR CDR3. Via MiXCR, TCRdb re-called the multiplex PCR reads, giving one row per CDR3 protein. Here the sample spans around 700,000 distinct CDR3 sequences, about 35% being singletons. The sequencing input was blood. All receptors derive from a woman aged 40 to 50 with Graves' hyperthyroidism.

This chain links TRBV5-1 with TRBJ2-7; 8 bases line up with TRBD2. The CDR3 is 14 residues long. The V gene end was trimmed by 4 bases and the J gene end by 6 bases; junction bases not matched to a gene: 9. The V gene's germline CDR1 is SGHRS and CDR2 YFSETQ. The CDR3 spells CASSPGGRAREQYF. DNA of the CDR3: TGCGCCAGCAGCCCGGGGGGGAGGGCGCGCGAGCAGTACTTC.

This clonotype was picked up a small number of times. This rearrangement joins TRBV6-5 to TRBJ1-5; 12 positions match TRBD1. The CDR3 runs to 19 residues. Germline assignment: CDR1 MNHEY and CDR2 SVGAGI. Germline trimming cut 2 bases from V and 7 bases from J; bases unmatched to any gene: 15. CDR3 nucleotide sequence: TGTGCCAGCAGTTACGTACTTGGGACAGGGGGCGAGGCAAAACAGCCCCAGCATTTT. It codes for CASSYVLGTGGEAKQPQHF.

The chain combines TRBV20-1 with TRBJ1-1; 7 bases align to TRBD1. The CDR3 contains 15 residues. Germline trimming cut 0 bases from V and 1 base from J; bases unmatched to any gene: 5. Germline V gene data show CDR1 as DFQATT and CDR2 as SNEGSKA (reference sequence). The CDR3 DNA follows: TGCAGTGCTAGAGAAAATACAGGGGAGAACACTGAAGCTTTCTTT. It yields the protein CSARENTGENTEAFF.

This chain joins TRBV29-1 and TRBJ2-6; D is unclear. Germline-derived CDR1 and CDR2 are SQVTM and ANQGSEA. CDR3 length: 13 residues. V was cut by 1 base and J by 3 bases, with 4 bases left in between. CDR3 loop: CSVEVFGANVLTF. For the CDR3, the DNA is TGCAGCGTTGAAGTTTTTGGGGCCAACGTCCTGACTTTC.

This clonotype was seen ten or more times. The J gene is TRBJ1-5, the V gene TRBV12-3 or TRBV12-4, with 7 positions matching TRBD1. V was pared by 1 base and J by 3 bases, with 6 bases of the junction left unmatched. This CDR3 spans 16 amino acids. Written as DNA, the CDR3 is TGTGCCAGCAGTTTAGGAACAGGGGATCACAATCAGCCCCAGCATTTT. Translation gives CASSLGTGDHNQPQHF.

The V call is TRBV7-2, the J call TRBJ1-6, with 8 bases identical to TRBD1. Germline V gene lookup returns CDR1 SGHTA and CDR2 FQGNSA. The V and J ends lost 5 bases and 8 bases, in that order; junction bases with no gene match: 5. The CDR3 sequence is 14 residues long. In DNA form, the CDR3 reads TGTGCCAGCAGCCAGGGGGCGCAGGATTCACCCCTCCACTTT. Its protein product is CASSQGAQDSPLHF.

This chain joins TRBV28 and TRBJ2-5, with TRBD2 matching over 8 bases. Germline loops: CDR1 MDHEN, CDR2 SYDVKM. The J segment lost 0 bases and the V segment lost 7 bases, leaving 10 bases of the junction unmatched. This CDR3 region has 16 residues. CDR3 bases: TGTGCCAGCATCGGAATAGGGACTAGTCACCAAGAGACCCAGTACTTC. It is translated as CASIGIGTSHQETQYF.

This clonotype was seen many times. V and J are TRBV12-3 or TRBV12-4 and TRBJ1-3; 8 bases match TRBD1. There are 14 residues in the CDR3. V dropped 6 bases and J dropped 8; count of bases not matched to a gene: 9. CDR3: CASRFRTGMHTIYF. In DNA, the CDR3 is TGTGCCAGCAGGTTCCGGACAGGGATGCACACCATATATTTT.

This clonotype was found many times. This chain uses TRBV5-8 with TRBJ1-2; D not resolved. Trimming stripped 0 bases from V and 4 bases from J, with 4 bases between. The length of the CDR3 is 12 residues. Germline values: CDR1 SGHTS, CDR2 YDEGEE. The CDR3 coding sequence is TGTGCCAGCAGCTTGGACTTCTATGGCTACACCTTC. Translating it yields CASSLDFYGYTF.

The V gene is TRBV2, the J gene TRBJ1-1; no clear D. CDR3 length: 18 amino acids. CDR1 is SNHLY and CDR2 is FYNNEI in the germline V gene. Trimming left V 5 bases short and J 5 bases short, with 27 bases between. In nucleotides, the CDR3 is TGTGCCAGCAGTTGGCCCGTTTTGAGGGAAGGTGTTCTGACTGAAGCTTTCTTT. It codes for CASSWPVLREGVLTEAFF.

This clonotype was counted at least ten times. V gene TRBV7-8 combines with J gene TRBJ1-4; D unresolved. This CDR3 contains 14 residues. Germline V gene data show CDR1 as SGHVS and CDR2 as FQNEAQ. V was cut by 5 bases and J by 4 bases, with 11 bases left in between. The CDR3, as DNA: TGTGCCAGCAGCCCCCGTGAGGGTAATGAAAAACTGTTTTTT. Amino acids: CASSPREGNEKLFF.

V usage is TRBV20-1 and J usage is TRBJ2-5; D is uncertain. Between the trimmed V and J ends, which lost 0 bases and 4 bases, there was a span of 15 bases. Germline V lookup: CDR1 DFQATT, CDR2 SNEGSKA (reference sequence). CDR3 length equals 15 residues. Here the CDR3 reads CSAREHPLSLETQYF. The CDR3 DNA reads as TGCAGTGCTAGAGAGCACCCCCTTTCACTAGAGACCCAGTACTTC.

This clonotype has ten or more counts. The rearrangement links TRBV5-1 to TRBJ1-6; D gene ambiguous. The CDR3 has 13 residues. CDR1 is SGHRS and CDR2 is YFSETQ in the germline V gene. V was clipped by 0 bases and J by 10 bases, with 8 bases between them. CDR3 sequence: CASSLVRESPLHF. The CDR3 nucleotides read TGCGCCAGCAGCTTGGTCAGAGAATCACCCCTCCACTTT.

This clonotype was observed at least ten times. This chain connects TRBV20-1 to TRBJ2-6; no definite D call. Per the germline V gene, CDR1 is DFQATT and CDR2 is SNEGSKA (reference sequence). V lost 0 bases and J lost 0, with 9 bases in between. The CDR3 spans 16 residues. The CDR3: CSARDTTPSGANVLTF. The CDR3 coding sequence is TGCAGTGCTAGAGACACGACACCCTCTGGGGCCAACGTCCTGACTTTC.

The V and J genes are TRBV14 and TRBJ2-7; D possibly matches TRBD1 or TRBD2 (5 bases each). There are 16 residues in the CDR3. CDR1 and CDR2 from the germline V gene are SGHDN and FVKESK. Deletions cut 4 bases from V and 3 bases from J, with 19 bases between. CDR3: CASSLRGTPYYYEQYF. The CDR3 region has the DNA TGTGCCAGCAGCCTGAGGGGAACCCCCTACTACTACGAGCAGTACTTC.

In its sample, this clonotype was seen many times. This chain connects TRBV12-3 or TRBV12-4 to TRBJ1-2, with a possible D match to TRBD1 (5 bases). This CDR3 is built from 14 residues. V lost 4 bases, J lost 4 bases, and 13 bases lay in between. CDR3 bases: TGTGCCAGCAGTTCCCTTGGGGCGAGCTATGGCTACACCTTC. Its protein product is CASSSLGASYGYTF.

A word on this clonotype: It may be a read error: a sequence one base away is much more abundant. Because the CDR3's place on the DNA is in doubt, the DNA is left out and the CDR3 is given as listed by TCRdb. The V call is TRBV19, the J call TRBJ2-6; the table names TRBD1, a call not compared with the DNA. Per germline, CDR1 LNHDA and CDR2 SQIVND (reference sequence). Counting both end residues, the CDR3 totals 16 amino acids. The CDR3 sequence: CASRDRWGTGANVPTF.

This clonotype occurred a few times. The rearrangement links TRBV20-1 to TRBJ2-7; 7 bases match TRBD1. Per the germline V gene, CDR1 is DFQATT and CDR2 is SNEGSKA (reference sequence). This CDR3 is 14 amino acids long. V shed 3 bases and J 0 bases; nucleotides not matched to a gene: 5. The CDR3 protein is CSARRQGSSYEQYF. The CDR3 region has the DNA TGCAGTGCTAGGAGACAGGGAAGCTCCTACGAGCAGTACTTC.

Details on this clonotype: The CDR3 carries no conserved terminal phenylalanine or tryptophan, so it likely arises from a read error. Because the CDR3's place on the DNA is in doubt, the DNA is left out and the CDR3 is given as listed by TCRdb. CDR3 sequence: CASRWGAGVTG. This sequence joins TRBV2 and TRBJ2-6; the D call TRBD2 from the table was never checked on the DNA. The germline CDR1 and CDR2 sequences are SNHLY and FYNNEI. Counting both end residues, the CDR3 totals 11 amino acids.

The J gene is TRBJ2-5, the V gene TRBV7-2, with TRBD1 identical over 7 bases. V lost 4 bases and J lost 5; bases outside the gene matches: 16. The CDR3 consists of 17 residues. Germline loops: CDR1 SGHTA, CDR2 FQGNSA. Here the CDR3 reads CASSYWGQSIYGETQYF. CDR3 bases: TGTGCCAGCAGCTATTGGGGACAGTCTATTTACGGGGAGACCCAGTACTTC. Full variable domain (missing parts from reference TRBV7-2 and TRBJ2-5): GAGVSQSPSNKVTEKGKDVELRCDPISGHTALYWYRQSLGQGLEFLIYFQGNSAPDKSGLPSDRFSAERTGGSVSTLTIQRTQQEDSAVYLCASSYWGQSIYGETQYFGPGTRLLVL.

This clonotype was seen repeatedly, ten times or more. The CDR3 here is CASSIGQSYGYTF. The CDR3 DNA follows: TGTGCCAGTAGTATCGGGCAGTCTTATGGCTACACCTTC. The chain couples TRBV19 to TRBJ1-2; D not certain. The CDR3 spans 13 residues. CDR1 and CDR2 from the germline V gene are LNHDA and SQIVND (reference sequence). V lost 3 bases to trimming and J lost 5 bases, with 10 bases between them. Supplemented by reference TRBV19 and TRBJ1-2, the full variable domain reads DGGITQSPKYLFRKEGQNVTLSCEQNLNHDAMYWYRQDPGQGLRLIYYSQIVNDFQKGDIAEGYSVSREKKESFPLTVTSAQKNPTAFYLCASSIGQSYGYTFGSGTRLTVV.

This clonotype turned up a few times. The chain couples TRBV20-1 to TRBJ1-5; 7 bases align to TRBD1. The CDR3 has 17 residues. After removal of 3 bases from V and 0 bases from J, the junction contained 11 bases not matched to a gene. The germline V gene encodes CDR1 DFQATT and CDR2 SNEGSKA (reference sequence). The CDR3 DNA is TGCAGTGCTAGTGGCGGGACAGACAGATATAGCAATCAGCCCCAGCATTTT. It encodes CSASGGTDRYSNQPQHF.

This clonotype was detected a few times. The chain has TRBV5-5 and TRBJ1-1, with 10 bases matching TRBD1. CDR3 size: 14 residues. Trimming cost V 5 bases and J 8 bases; bases outside gene matches: 9. The germline gives CDR1 SGHKS, CDR2 YYEKEE (reference sequence). The CDR3 DNA sequence: TGTGCCAGCAGTCTTCCGGGACAGGGGCTAGAAGCTTTCTTT. Translating gives CASSLPGQGLEAFF. The variable domain in full, completed from reference TRBV5-5 and TRBJ1-1, reads DAGVTQSPTHLIKTRGQQVTLRCSPISGHKSVSWYQQVLGQGPQFIFQYYEKEERGRGNFPDRFSARQFPNYSSELNVNALLLGDSALYLCASSLPGQGLEAFFGQGTRLTVV.

This clonotype was detected ten times or more. This sequence joins TRBV15 and TRBJ1-1; D unclear. This CDR3 has 12 amino acids. V gave up 1 base and J gave up 8 bases, with 8 bases separating them. CDR1 is LNHNV, CDR2 YYDKDF, per germline (reference sequence). The CDR3 coding sequence is TGTGCCACCAGCAGAGTTGCCACAGAAGCTTTCTTT. Translation gives CATSRVATEAFF.

This clonotype was detected a few times. This chain connects TRBV7-9 to TRBJ2-7, with 12 nucleotides matching TRBD2. Trimming took 1 base from V and 1 from J; bases not matched to a gene: 11. The CDR3 runs to 19 residues. Germline CDR1 reads SEHNR; CDR2 reads FQNEAQ (reference sequence). This CDR3 is CASSLGGGPSGRGSYEQYF. The CDR3 DNA reads TGTGCCAGCAGCTTAGGAGGTGGTCCTAGCGGGAGGGGATCCTACGAGCAGTACTTC.

The chain uses TRBV28 and TRBJ2-7, with 8 bases that match TRBD2. This CDR3 has 13 amino acids. Germline V gene lookup returns CDR1 MDHEN and CDR2 SYDVKM. V was pared by 8 bases and J by 1 base, with 4 bases of the junction left unmatched. The CDR3 sequence is CASVSGTSYEQYF. CDR3 in DNA: TGTGCCAGCGTTAGCGGGACTTCCTACGAGCAGTACTTC.

This clonotype was picked up many times. The chain combines TRBV7-6 with TRBJ1-2; D might be TRBD1 (5 bases). There are 16 residues in the CDR3. Germline V gives CDR1 SGHVS, CDR2 FNYEAQ. The V gene lost 3 bases and the J gene lost 6 bases, with 20 bases spanning the gap. The CDR3 nucleotides read TGTGCCAGCAGCTTCAGAGAGGTGGGGGGAATAAATGGCTACACCTTC. Translation gives CASSFREVGGINGYTF. Supplemented by reference TRBV7-6 and TRBJ1-2, the full variable domain reads GAGVSQSPRYKVTKRGQDVALRCDPISGHVSLYWYRQALGQGPEFLTYFNYEAQQDKSGLPNDRFSAERPEGSISTLTIQRTEQRDSAMYRCASSFREVGGINGYTFGSGTRLTVV.